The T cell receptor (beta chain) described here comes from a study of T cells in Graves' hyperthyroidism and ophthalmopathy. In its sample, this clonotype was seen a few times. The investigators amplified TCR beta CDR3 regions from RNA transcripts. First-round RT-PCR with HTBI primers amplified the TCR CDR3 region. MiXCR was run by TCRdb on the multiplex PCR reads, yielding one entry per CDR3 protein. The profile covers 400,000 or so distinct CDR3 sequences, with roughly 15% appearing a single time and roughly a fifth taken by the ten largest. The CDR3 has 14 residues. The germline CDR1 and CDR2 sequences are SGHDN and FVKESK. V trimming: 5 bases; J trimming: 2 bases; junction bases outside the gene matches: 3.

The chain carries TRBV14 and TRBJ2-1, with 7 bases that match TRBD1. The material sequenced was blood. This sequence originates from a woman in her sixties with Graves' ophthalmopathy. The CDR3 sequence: CASSYQGAYNEQFF. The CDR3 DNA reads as TGTGCCAGCAGCTATCAGGGGGCCTACAATGAGCAGTTCTTC. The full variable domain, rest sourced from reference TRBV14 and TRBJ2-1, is EAGVTQFPSHSVIEKGQTVTLRCDPISGHDNLYWYRRVMGKEIKFLLHFVKESKQDESGMPNNRFLAERTGGTYSTLKVQPAELEDSGVYFCASSYQGAYNEQFFGPGTRLTVL.